These 8 T cell receptor beta chains came from one sample sequenced in a study of T-cell memory formation after mild COVID-19. TCRdb analysed the 5' RACE reads with MiXCR anew, one entry per CDR3 protein. This table holds roughly 170,000 distinct CDR3 sequences, about 20% found once. Sequenced sample: PBMCs or a T cell subset sorted from them (not recorded which). All receptors come from an adult woman who had mild COVID-19 (a few samples of this study predate the infection). Cell type and time point are not known.

The J gene is TRBJ2-1, the V gene TRBV5-1, with 9 bases fitting TRBD1. V shed 5 bases, J shed 7 bases, and the junction held 7 bases outside the gene matches. Germline-derived CDR1 and CDR2 are SGHRS and YFSETQ. There are 14 residues in the CDR3. CDR3 sequence (DNA): TGCGCCAGCAGAGGAGGGACAGGGAAGAATGAGCAGTTCTTC. It yields the protein CASRGGTGKNEQFF.

This chain connects TRBV5-1 to TRBJ2-1; 8 bases agree with TRBD2. The CDR3 spans 16 residues. Germline CDR1 SGHRS, CDR2 YFSETQ. V dropped 4 bases and J dropped 2; count of bases not matched to a gene: 8. CDR3 loop: CASSPHGGGTYNEQFF. DNA for the CDR3: TGCGCCAGCAGCCCGCACGGCGGGGGGACCTACAATGAGCAGTTCTTC. Filled out from reference TRBV5-1 and TRBJ2-1, the complete variable domain reads KAGVTQTPRYLIKTRGQQVTLSCSPISGHRSVSWYQQTPGQGLQFLFEYFSETQRNKGNFPGRFSGRQFSNSRSEMNVSTLELGDSALYLCASSPHGGGTYNEQFFGPGTRLTVL.

This clonotype has a handful of counts. This sequence joins TRBV12-3 or TRBV12-4 and TRBJ1-6, with TRBD1 matching over 7 bases. V was clipped by 6 bases and J by 7 bases; unmatched bases: 9. The CDR3 extends over 15 amino acids. The CDR3 bases are TGTGCCAGCAGCTCCGGACAGGAACTAAATTCACCCCTCCACTTT. Translating gives CASSSGQELNSPLHF.

This clonotype has only a few counts. The gene calls are TRBV20-1 and TRBJ2-1, with TRBD2 identical over 10 bases. CDR3 length: 18 amino acids. CDR1 and CDR2 (germline): DFQATT, SNEGSKA (reference sequence). Trimming cost V 0 bases and J 4 bases; bases outside gene matches: 12. CDR3 DNA sequence: TGCAGTGCTAGAGACGTTCATCAAGCTAGCGGGGGTTACAATGAGCAGTTCTTC. It specifies CSARDVHQASGGYNEQFF.

V and J are TRBV6-5 and TRBJ2-3; D assignment may be TRBD1 or TRBD2 (5 bases each). Germline V gene lookup returns CDR1 MNHEY and CDR2 SVGAGI. CDR3 length equals 14 residues. V dropped 7 bases and J dropped 3 bases, with 14 bases sitting between them. In nucleotides, the CDR3 is TGTGCCAGCACAGAGGGGACCGAGACAGATACGCAGTATTTT. It is translated as CASTEGTETDTQYF.

This clonotype was picked up a small number of times. The V call is TRBV12-3 or TRBV12-4, the J call TRBJ2-6, with 7 bases lining up with TRBD1. Losses at the gene ends were 5 bases for V and 0 bases for J; bases not matched to a gene: 10. The length of the CDR3 is 18 residues. In nucleotides, the CDR3 is TGTGCCAGCAGTACCCACAGGGGTAGCGACTCTGGGGCCAACGTCCTGACTTTC. This gives the protein CASSTHRGSDSGANVLTF.

The V gene is TRBV23-1, the J gene TRBJ1-6, with unresolved D. TRBV23-1 counts as an open reading frame of uncertain function. The CDR3 consists of 17 residues. The V and J ends lost 2 bases and 3 bases respectively, with 14 bases between them. CDR3 sequence reads: CASSQNPAVFYNSPLHF. DNA for the CDR3: TGCGCCAGCAGTCAAAACCCGGCGGTTTTCTATAATTCACCCCTCCACTTT.

There are a few counts of this clonotype. The V and J genes are TRBV11-3 and TRBJ2-1; D gene unclear. The germline gives CDR1 SGHNT, CDR2 YENEEA. Trimming left V 4 bases short and J 8 bases short, with 21 bases between. The CDR3 has 16 residues. The CDR3 nucleotides read TGTGCCAGCAGCTCCTACAGCGTAAACATGGTCTATGAGCAGTTCTTC. This codes for CASSSYSVNMVYEQFF.